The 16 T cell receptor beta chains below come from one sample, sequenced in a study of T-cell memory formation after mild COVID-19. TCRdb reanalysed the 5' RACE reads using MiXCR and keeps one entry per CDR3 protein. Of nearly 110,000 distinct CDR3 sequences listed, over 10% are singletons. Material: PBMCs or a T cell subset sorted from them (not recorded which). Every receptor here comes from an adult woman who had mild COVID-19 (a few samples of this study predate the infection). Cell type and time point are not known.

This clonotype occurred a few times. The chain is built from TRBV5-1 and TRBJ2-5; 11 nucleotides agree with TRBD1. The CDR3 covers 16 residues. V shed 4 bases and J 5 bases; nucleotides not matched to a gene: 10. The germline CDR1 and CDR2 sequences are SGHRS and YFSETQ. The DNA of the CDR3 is TGCGCCAGCAGCCTCGCGGGACAGGGGGTTATTGAGACCCAGTACTTC. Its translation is CASSLAGQGVIETQYF.

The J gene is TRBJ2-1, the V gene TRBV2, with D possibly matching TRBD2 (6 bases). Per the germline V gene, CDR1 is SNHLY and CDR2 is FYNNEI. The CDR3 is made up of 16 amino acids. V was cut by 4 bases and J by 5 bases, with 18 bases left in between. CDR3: CASSGGVSRLNNEQFF. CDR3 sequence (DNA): TGTGCCAGCAGTGGGGGGGTTTCCCGGCTGAACAATGAGCAGTTCTTC.

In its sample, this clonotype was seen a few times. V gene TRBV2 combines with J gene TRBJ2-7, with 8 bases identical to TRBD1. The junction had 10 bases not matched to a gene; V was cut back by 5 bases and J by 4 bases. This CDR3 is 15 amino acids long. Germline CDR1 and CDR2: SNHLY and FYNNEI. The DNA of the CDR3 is TGTGCCAGCAGTACTAATACAGGGACAGGATACGAGCAGTACTTC. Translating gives CASSTNTGTGYEQYF.

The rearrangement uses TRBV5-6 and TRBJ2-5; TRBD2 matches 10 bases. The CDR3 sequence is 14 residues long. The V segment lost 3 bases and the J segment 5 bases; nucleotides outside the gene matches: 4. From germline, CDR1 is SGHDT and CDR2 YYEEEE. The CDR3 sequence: CASSSGTSVETQYF. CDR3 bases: TGTGCCAGCAGCTCCGGGACTAGCGTCGAGACCCAGTACTTC. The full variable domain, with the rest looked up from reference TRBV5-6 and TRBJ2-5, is DAGVTQSPTHLIKTRGQQVTLRCSPKSGHDTVSWYQQALGQGPQFIFQYYEEEERQRGNFPDRFSGHQFPNYSSELNVNALLLGDSALYLCASSSGTSVETQYFGPGTRLLVL.

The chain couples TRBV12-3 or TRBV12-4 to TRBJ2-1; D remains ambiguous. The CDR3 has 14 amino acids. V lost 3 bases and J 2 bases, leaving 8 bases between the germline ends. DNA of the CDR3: TGTGCCAGCAGTTTGCTGGGGACCTACAATGAGCAGTTCTTC. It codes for CASSLLGTYNEQFF.

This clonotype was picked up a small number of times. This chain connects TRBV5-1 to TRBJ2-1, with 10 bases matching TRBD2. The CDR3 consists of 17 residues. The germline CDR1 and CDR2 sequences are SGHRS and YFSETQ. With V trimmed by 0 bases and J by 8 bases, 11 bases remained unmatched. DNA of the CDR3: TGCGCCAGCAGCTTGGAGCCTAGCGGGGGCCCGGCGTATGAGCAGTTCTTC. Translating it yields CASSLEPSGGPAYEQFF.

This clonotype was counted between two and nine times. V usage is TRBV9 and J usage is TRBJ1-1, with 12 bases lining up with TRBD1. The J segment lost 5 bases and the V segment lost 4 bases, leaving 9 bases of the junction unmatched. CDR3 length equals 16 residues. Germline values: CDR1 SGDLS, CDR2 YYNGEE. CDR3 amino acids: CASSPGQGAVDTEAFF. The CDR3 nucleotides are TGTGCCAGCAGCCCGGGACAGGGGGCGGTGGATACTGAAGCTTTCTTT.

CDR3 DNA: TGTGCCAGCAGTTTAGGGACAGACACTAGGCAAGAGACCCAGTACTTC. Protein product: CASSLGTDTRQETQYF. V usage is TRBV27 and J usage is TRBJ2-5; TRBD1 matches at 7 bases. CDR1 MNHEY and CDR2 SMNVEV come from the germline V gene (reference sequence). The V and J ends lost 2 bases and 2 bases, in that order; junction bases with no gene match: 8. There are 16 residues in the CDR3.

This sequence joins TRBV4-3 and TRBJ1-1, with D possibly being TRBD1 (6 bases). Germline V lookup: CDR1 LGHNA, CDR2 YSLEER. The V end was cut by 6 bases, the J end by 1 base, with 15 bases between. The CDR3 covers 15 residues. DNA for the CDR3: TGCGCCAGCAGACCCTCACAGGGTTCGAACACTGAAGCTTTCTTT. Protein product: CASRPSQGSNTEAFF.

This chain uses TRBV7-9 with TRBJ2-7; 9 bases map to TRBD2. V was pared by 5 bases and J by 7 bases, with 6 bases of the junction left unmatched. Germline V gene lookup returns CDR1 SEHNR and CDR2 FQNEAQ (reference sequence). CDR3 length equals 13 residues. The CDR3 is CASSPAGGWEQYF. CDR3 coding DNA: TGTGCCAGCAGCCCAGCGGGGGGCTGGGAGCAGTACTTC.

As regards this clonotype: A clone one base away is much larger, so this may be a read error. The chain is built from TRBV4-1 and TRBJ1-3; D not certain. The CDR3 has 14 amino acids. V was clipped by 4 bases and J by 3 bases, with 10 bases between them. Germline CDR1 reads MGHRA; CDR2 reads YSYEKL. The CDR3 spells CASSPEGSGNTIYF. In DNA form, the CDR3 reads TGCGCCAGCAGCCCAGAAGGGAGTGGAAACACCATATATTTT.

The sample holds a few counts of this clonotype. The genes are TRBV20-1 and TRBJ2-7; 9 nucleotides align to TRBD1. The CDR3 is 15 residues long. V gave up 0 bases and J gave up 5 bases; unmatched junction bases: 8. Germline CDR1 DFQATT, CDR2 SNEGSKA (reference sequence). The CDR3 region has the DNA TGCAGTGCTAGAGATTGGGACAGGGTAAGCGACGAGCAGTACTTC. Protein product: CSARDWDRVSDEQYF.

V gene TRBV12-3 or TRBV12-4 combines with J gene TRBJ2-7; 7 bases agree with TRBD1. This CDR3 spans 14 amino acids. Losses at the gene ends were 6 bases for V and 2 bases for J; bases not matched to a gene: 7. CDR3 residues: CASSQGDRTYEQYF. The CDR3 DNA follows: TGTGCCAGCAGCCAAGGGGACAGAACCTACGAGCAGTACTTC.

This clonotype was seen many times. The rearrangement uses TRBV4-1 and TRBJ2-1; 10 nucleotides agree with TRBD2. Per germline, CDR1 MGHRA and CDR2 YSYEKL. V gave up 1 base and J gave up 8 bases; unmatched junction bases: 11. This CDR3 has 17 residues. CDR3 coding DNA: TGCGCCAGCAGCCAAGGCTGGCTAGCGGGGGACGTCGATGAGCAGTTCTTC. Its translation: CASSQGWLAGDVDEQFF.

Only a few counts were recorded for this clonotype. CDR3 sequence (DNA): TGTGCCAGCAGCTTGGGACAACAGACCGGGGAGCTGTTTTTT. It specifies CASSLGQQTGELFF. The J gene is TRBJ2-2, the V gene TRBV5-6; the D is unclear. CDR3 size: 14 residues. With 0 bases removed from V and 5 bases from J, the gap between germline ends came to 8 bases. The germline V gene has CDR1 SGHDT and CDR2 YYEEEE. The variable domain in full, with the rest retrieved from reference TRBV5-6 and TRBJ2-2, is DAGVTQSPTHLIKTRGQQVTLRCSPKSGHDTVSWYQQALGQGPQFIFQYYEEEERQRGNFPDRFSGHQFPNYSSELNVNALLLGDSALYLCASSLGQQTGELFFGEGSRLTVL.

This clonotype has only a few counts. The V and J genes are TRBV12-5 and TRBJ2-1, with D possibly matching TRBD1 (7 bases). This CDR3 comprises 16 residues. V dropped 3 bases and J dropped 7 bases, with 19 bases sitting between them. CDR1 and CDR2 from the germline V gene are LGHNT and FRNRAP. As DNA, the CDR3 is TGTGCTAGTGGTTTAGGGGGCGGGATGCGTGGAAATGAGCAGTTCTTC. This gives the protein CASGLGGGMRGNEQFF.